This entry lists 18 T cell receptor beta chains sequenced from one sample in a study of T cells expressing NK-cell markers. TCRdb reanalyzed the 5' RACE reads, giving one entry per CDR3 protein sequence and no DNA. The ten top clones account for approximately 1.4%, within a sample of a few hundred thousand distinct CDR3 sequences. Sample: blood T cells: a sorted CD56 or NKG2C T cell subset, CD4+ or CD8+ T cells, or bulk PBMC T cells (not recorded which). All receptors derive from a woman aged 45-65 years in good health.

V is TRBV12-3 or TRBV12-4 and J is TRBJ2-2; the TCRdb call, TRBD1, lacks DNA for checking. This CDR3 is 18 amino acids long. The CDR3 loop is CASSLSNPGLTNTGELFF.

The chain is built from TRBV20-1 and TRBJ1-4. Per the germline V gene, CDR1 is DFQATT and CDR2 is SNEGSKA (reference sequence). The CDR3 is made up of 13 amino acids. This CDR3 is CSANGRTNEKLFF.

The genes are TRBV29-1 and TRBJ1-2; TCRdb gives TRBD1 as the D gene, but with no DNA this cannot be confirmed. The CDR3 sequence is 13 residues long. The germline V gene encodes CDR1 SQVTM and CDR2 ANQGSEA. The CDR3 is CSVEDRDRYGYTF.

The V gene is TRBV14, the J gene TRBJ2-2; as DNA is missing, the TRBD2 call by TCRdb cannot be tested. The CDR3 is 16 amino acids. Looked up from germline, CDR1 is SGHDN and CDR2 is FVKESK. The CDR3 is CASSQGLAVDTGELFF. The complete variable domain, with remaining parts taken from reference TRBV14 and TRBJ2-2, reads EAGVTQFPSHSVIEKGQTVTLRCDPISGHDNLYWYRRVMGKEIKFLLHFVKESKQDESGMPNNRFLAERTGGTYSTLKVQPAELEDSGVYFCASSQGLAVDTGELFFGEGSRLTVL.

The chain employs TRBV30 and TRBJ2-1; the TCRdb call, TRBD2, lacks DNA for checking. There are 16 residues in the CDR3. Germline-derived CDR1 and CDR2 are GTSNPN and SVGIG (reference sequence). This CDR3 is CAWSALGLAVYNEQFF. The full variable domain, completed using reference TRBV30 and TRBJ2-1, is SQTIHQWPATLVQPVGSPLSLECTVEGTSNPNLYWYRQAAGRGLQLLFYSVGIGQISSEVPQNLSASRPQDRQFILSSKKLLLSDSGFYLCAWSALGLAVYNEQFFGPGTRLTVL.

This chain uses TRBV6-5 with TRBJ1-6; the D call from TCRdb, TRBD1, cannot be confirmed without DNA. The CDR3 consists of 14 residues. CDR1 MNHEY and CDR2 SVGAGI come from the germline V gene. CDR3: CASRFGQLNSPLHF.

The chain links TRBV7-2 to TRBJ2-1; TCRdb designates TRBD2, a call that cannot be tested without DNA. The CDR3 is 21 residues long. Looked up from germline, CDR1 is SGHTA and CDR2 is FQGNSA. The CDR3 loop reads CASSLGGLAGLTISSYNEQFF. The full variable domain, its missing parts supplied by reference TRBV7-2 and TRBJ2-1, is GAGVSQSPSNKVTEKGKDVELRCDPISGHTALYWYRQSLGQGLEFLIYFQGNSAPDKSGLPSDRFSAERTGGSVSTLTIQRTQQEDSAVYLCASSLGGLAGLTISSYNEQFFGPGTRLTVL.

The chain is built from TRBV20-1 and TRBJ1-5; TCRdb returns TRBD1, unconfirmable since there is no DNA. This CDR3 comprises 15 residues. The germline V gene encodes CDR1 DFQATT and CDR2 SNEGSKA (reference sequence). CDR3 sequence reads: CSAKPGPGSNQPQHF.

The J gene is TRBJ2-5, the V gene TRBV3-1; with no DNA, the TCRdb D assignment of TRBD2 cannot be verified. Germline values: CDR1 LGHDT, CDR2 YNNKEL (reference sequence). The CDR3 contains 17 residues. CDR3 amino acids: CASSQDRLAASQETQYF.

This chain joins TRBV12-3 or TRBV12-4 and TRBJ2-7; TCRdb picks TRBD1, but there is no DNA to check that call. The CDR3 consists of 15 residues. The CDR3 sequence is CASSLHGTGFSEQYF.

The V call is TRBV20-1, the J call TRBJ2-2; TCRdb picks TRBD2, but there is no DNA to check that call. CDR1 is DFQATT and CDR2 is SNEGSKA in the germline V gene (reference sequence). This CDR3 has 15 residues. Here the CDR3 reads CSALAFTRITGELFF.

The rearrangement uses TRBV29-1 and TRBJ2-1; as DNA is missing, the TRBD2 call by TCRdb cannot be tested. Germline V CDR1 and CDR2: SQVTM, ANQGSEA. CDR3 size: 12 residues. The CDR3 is CSLSGGYNEQFF.

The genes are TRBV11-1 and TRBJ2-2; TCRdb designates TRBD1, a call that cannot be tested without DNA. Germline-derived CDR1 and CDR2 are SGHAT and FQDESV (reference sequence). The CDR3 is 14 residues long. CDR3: CASSPQGWLGELFF.

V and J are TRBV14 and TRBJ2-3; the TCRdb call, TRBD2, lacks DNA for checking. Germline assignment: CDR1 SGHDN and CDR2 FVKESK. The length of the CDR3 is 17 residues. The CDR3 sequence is CASSQEGRGSWGDTQYF.

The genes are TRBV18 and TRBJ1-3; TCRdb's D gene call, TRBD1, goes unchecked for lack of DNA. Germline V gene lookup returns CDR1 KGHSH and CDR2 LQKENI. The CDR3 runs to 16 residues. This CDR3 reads CASSPLRQGAGNTIYF.

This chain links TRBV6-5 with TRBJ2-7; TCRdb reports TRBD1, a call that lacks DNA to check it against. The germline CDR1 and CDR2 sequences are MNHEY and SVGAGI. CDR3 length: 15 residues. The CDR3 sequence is CASSYDGKESYEQYF.

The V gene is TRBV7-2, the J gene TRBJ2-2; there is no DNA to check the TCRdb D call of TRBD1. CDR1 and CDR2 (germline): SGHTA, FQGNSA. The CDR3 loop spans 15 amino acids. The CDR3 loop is CASSTHKGVSGELFF.

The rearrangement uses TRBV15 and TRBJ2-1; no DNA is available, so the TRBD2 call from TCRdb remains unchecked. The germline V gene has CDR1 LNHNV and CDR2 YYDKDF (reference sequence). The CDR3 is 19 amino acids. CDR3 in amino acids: CATSREQLGTSGSHNEQFF. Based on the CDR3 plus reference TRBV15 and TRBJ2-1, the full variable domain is DAMVIQNPRYQVTQFGKPVTLSCSQTLNHNVMYWYQQKSSQAPKLLFHYYDKDFNNEADTPDNFQSRRPNTSFCFLDIRSPGLGDTAMYLCATSREQLGTSGSHNEQFFGPGTRLTVL.